The 23 T cell receptor beta chains reported below all come from one sample, sequenced in a study of cytomegalovirus exposure and HLA in healthy donors. Researchers ran the PCR with 60 Vbeta and 13 Jbeta primers. The method was immunoSEQ multiplex PCR; TCRdb's version includes in-frame clones alone and lacks a portion of them. The sample's table shows 220,000 or so clones. Sequencing was carried out using PBMCs. The source of these receptors is a girl aged 2 to 10 in good health and CMV-seropositive.

This chain joins TRBV7-9 and TRBJ1-1; D uncertain. Deletions cut 4 bases from V and 4 bases from J, with 16 bases between. Germline lookup yields CDR1 SEHNR and CDR2 FQNEAQ (reference sequence). The CDR3 consists of 15 residues. The DNA of the CDR3 is TGTGCCAGCAGCTCACTTGATTCGGTTGGCACTGAAGCTTTCTTT. It translates to CASSSLDSVGTEAFF. Complete variable domain (other parts from reference TRBV7-9 and TRBJ1-1): DTGVSQNPRHKITKRGQNVTFRCDPISEHNRLYWYRQTLGQGPEFLTYFQNEAQLEKSRLLSDRFSAERPKGSFSTLEIQRTEQGDSAMYLCASSSLDSVGTEAFFGQGTRLTVV.

This rearrangement joins TRBV19 to TRBJ2-5; 7 nucleotides agree with TRBD1. The DNA end is more similar to TRBJ2-7, so the J call may be wrong. Germline V gene sequence: CDR1 LNHDA, CDR2 SQIVND (reference sequence). The CDR3 has 13 residues. The CDR3 region is CASSVDRAYEQYF. CDR3 coding DNA: TGTGCCAGTAGTGTTGACAGGGCCTACGAGCAGTACTTC.

Regarding this clone: The junction differs from germline at one of its ends, possibly a read error. The chain carries TRBV5-4 and TRBJ2-4, with D possibly TRBD1 on 6 matching bases. This CDR3 region has 14 residues. The germline V gene encodes CDR1 SGHNT and CDR2 YYREEE (reference sequence). CDR3 nucleotide sequence: TGTGCCAGCAGCTTGGCAGGGGCCACAAACATTCAGTACTTC. Encoded protein: CASSLAGATNIQYF.

V is TRBV5-1 and J is TRBJ2-5, with TRBD2 matching over 7 bases. This CDR3 is built from 12 residues. The trim removed 5 bases at V and 5 bases at J, leaving 3 bases unmatched. The germline V gene has CDR1 SGHRS and CDR2 YFSETQ. The DNA for the CDR3 is TGCGCCAGCAGTGGGGAGGGGGAGACCCAGTACTTC. This translates into CASSGEGETQYF. Using reference TRBV5-1 and TRBJ2-5 for the parts outside the CDR3, the full variable domain is KAGVTQTPRYLIKTRGQQVTLSCSPISGHRSVSWYQQTPGQGLQFLFEYFSETQRNKGNFPGRFSGRQFSNSRSEMNVSTLELGDSALYLCASSGEGETQYFGPGTRLLVL.

V and J are TRBV6-1 and TRBJ1-2; 9 bases are shared with TRBD1. The length of the CDR3 is 14 residues. Germline CDR1 reads MNHNS; CDR2 reads SASEGT. The J segment lost 6 bases and the V segment lost 6 bases, leaving 8 bases of the junction unmatched. The CDR3 sequence: CASRTGTGSDGYTF. The CDR3, as DNA: TGTGCCAGCAGAACCGGGACAGGGTCAGATGGCTACACCTTC.

The rearrangement joins TRBV2 to TRBJ1-4; weak D call: TRBD1 (5 bases). The germline gives CDR1 SNHLY, CDR2 FYNNEI. Trimming cost V 1 base and J 7 bases, with 10 bases left between them. CDR3 size: 14 residues. The CDR3 coding sequence is TGTGCCAGCAGTGAAGAGCAGGGAAGTGAAAAACTGTTTTTT. Amino acid sequence: CASSEEQGSEKLFF.

This chain links TRBV7-6 with TRBJ2-1; 7 bases are shared with TRBD2. Germline assignment: CDR1 SGHVS and CDR2 FNYEAQ. The CDR3 contains 13 residues. Trimming at V came to 0 bases and at J to 8 bases, leaving 1 base not matched to a gene. As DNA, the CDR3 is TGTGCCAGCAGCTTAGCCCGGGGGGATGAGCAGTTCTTC. This gives the protein CASSLARGDEQFF.

V is TRBV7-2 and J is TRBJ2-7; 8 positions match TRBD2. The CDR3 loop spans 15 amino acids. The V and J ends lost 4 bases and 4 bases, in that order; junction bases with no gene match: 9. Germline assignment: CDR1 SGHTA and CDR2 FQGNSA. CDR3 sequence (DNA): TGTGCCAGCAGCTGGGGTTCGGGAGGGGATTACGAGCAGTACTTC. Translation gives CASSWGSGGDYEQYF.

The chain uses TRBV11-2 and TRBJ1-3, with D possibly TRBD1 on 5 matching bases. The CDR3 length is 14 residues. V lost 5 bases and J lost 4, with 12 bases in between. Germline lookup yields CDR1 SGHAT and CDR2 FQNNGV. CDR3 in DNA: TGTGCCAGCAGCGCCGTCAGGGAAGGAAACACCATATATTTT. Amino acid sequence: CASSAVREGNTIYF.

V usage is TRBV7-9 and J usage is TRBJ2-2; weak D call: TRBD2 (7 bases). CDR1 is SEHNR, CDR2 FQNEAQ, per germline (reference sequence). The CDR3 sequence is 13 residues long. V lost 0 bases and J 9 bases, leaving 8 bases between the germline ends. CDR3 coding DNA: TGTGCCAGCAGCTTAGCGCGGGGGCGGGAGCTGTTTTTT. Its protein product is CASSLARGRELFF.

The chain links TRBV5-6 to TRBJ1-3; TRBD1 matches at 11 bases. Germline assignment: CDR1 SGHDT and CDR2 YYEEEE. The CDR3 has 16 residues. The V and J ends lost 3 bases and 0 bases, in that order; junction bases with no gene match: 2. The CDR3 loop reads CASSWTGGFSGNTIYF. The CDR3 nucleotides read TGTGCCAGCAGCTGGACAGGGGGCTTCTCTGGAAACACCATATATTTT.

This sequence joins TRBV29-1 and TRBJ2-3; TRBD1 is a possible D gene (6 bases). Trimming removed 5 bases from V and 2 bases from J, with 20 bases in between. This CDR3 region has 16 residues. Germline V gene lookup returns CDR1 SQVTM and CDR2 ANQGSEA. The CDR3 sequence: CSVRLLRGKTTDTQYF. DNA for the CDR3: TGCAGCGTTCGCCTCCTCAGGGGAAAGACCACAGATACGCAGTATTTT.

The chain employs TRBV10-1 and TRBJ1-1; TRBD1 might be the D (5 bases). The length of the CDR3 is 14 residues. Germline assignment: CDR1 WNHNN and CDR2 SYGVQD (reference sequence). Trimming shortened V by 3 bases and J by 5 bases, and 13 bases separated the two germline ends. The DNA for the CDR3 is TGCGCCAGCAGTGATAACCAGCGGGGGACTGAAGCTTTCTTT. This sequence encodes CASSDNQRGTEAFF.

The chain joins TRBV28 to TRBJ1-1; no definite D call. V lost 3 bases, J lost 6 bases, and 11 bases lay in between. This CDR3 region has 13 residues. Germline CDR1 reads MDHEN; CDR2 reads SYDVKM. The CDR3 region is CASSFDSAPEAFF. The CDR3 nucleotides are TGTGCCAGCAGTTTTGACTCAGCCCCTGAAGCTTTCTTT.

This chain uses TRBV21-1 with TRBJ2-1; the table's D call TRBD2 went unverified against the DNA. TRBV21-1 is a pseudogene. CDR3 size: 14 residues. CDR3: CASSTKARDNEQFF. Here the CDR3 DNA reads TGTGCCAGCAGCACAAAAGCCCGGGACAATGAGCAGTTCTTC.

Here the CDR3 DNA reads TGTGCCAGCAGTTTTGGGGCGGGAGCGATTGGAGAGACCCAGTACTTC. It specifies CASSFGAGAIGETQYF. The chain has TRBV28 and TRBJ2-5, with TRBD2 matching over 7 bases. This CDR3 has 16 residues. V gave up 3 bases and J gave up 4 bases; unmatched junction bases: 11. Germline CDR1 reads MDHEN; CDR2 reads SYDVKM. The full variable domain, with the rest looked up from reference TRBV28 and TRBJ2-5, is DVKVTQSSRYLVKRTGEKVFLECVQDMDHENMFWYRQDPGLGLRLIYFSYDVKMKEKGDIPEGYSVSREKKERFSLILESASTNQTSMYLCASSFGAGAIGETQYFGPGTRLLVL.

The chain couples TRBV10-2 to TRBJ1-2; no clear D gene. CDR3 length equals 13 residues. V dropped 2 bases and J dropped 9 bases, with 13 bases sitting between them. Germline V gene lookup returns CDR1 WSHSY and CDR2 SAAADI. In DNA form, the CDR3 reads TGCGCCAGCAGTGAGGAGGGTACAGCTCGCTACACCTTC. Protein product: CASSEEGTARYTF.

Regarding this clone: This same CDR3 is encoded by further DNA sequences in the sample. V and J are TRBV5-1 and TRBJ2-3; D gene unclear. V shed 0 bases and J shed 3 bases, with 8 bases lying between them. Germline V gene data show CDR1 as SGHRS and CDR2 as YFSETQ. The CDR3 runs to 14 residues. DNA for the CDR3: TGCGCCAGCAGCTTGGAGCTAGTGACAGATACGCAGTATTTT. Protein: CASSLELVTDTQYF. Variable domain in full (rest from reference TRBV5-1 and TRBJ2-3): KAGVTQTPRYLIKTRGQQVTLSCSPISGHRSVSWYQQTPGQGLQFLFEYFSETQRNKGNFPGRFSGRQFSNSRSEMNVSTLELGDSALYLCASSLELVTDTQYFGPGTRLTVL.

This chain uses TRBV2 with TRBJ2-7, with D possibly matching TRBD1 (6 bases). Trimming took off 2 bases at V and 12 bases at J, with 20 bases between the two ends. There are 14 residues in the CDR3. Germline V gene sequence: CDR1 SNHLY, CDR2 FYNNEI. CDR3 coding DNA: TGTGCCAGCAGTGAATATCGGGACAAGGGAGATCTGTACTTC. It yields the protein CASSEYRDKGDLYF. Supplemented by reference TRBV2 and TRBJ2-7, the full variable domain reads EPEVTQTPSHQVTQMGQEVILRCVPISNHLYFYWYRQILGQKVEFLVSFYNNEISEKSEIFDDQFSVERPDGSNFTLKIRSTKLEDSAMYFCASSEYRDKGDLYFGPGTRLTVT.

The chain recombines TRBV29-1 with TRBJ1-2; TRBD1 agrees at 8 bases. Germline assignment: CDR1 SQVTM and CDR2 ANQGSEA. This CDR3 comprises 15 residues. J gave up 0 bases and V 4 bases, and 7 bases lay outside the gene matches. The CDR3 reads CSVVLTGDSNYGYTF. The CDR3 coding sequence is TGCAGCGTTGTTTTGACAGGGGACTCTAACTATGGCTACACCTTC. Full variable domain (remainder filled in from reference TRBV29-1 and TRBJ1-2): SAVISQKPSRDICQRGTSLTIQCQVDSQVTMMFWYRQQPGQSLTLIATANQGSEATYESGFVIDKFPISRPNLTFSTLTVSNMSPEDSSIYLCSVVLTGDSNYGYTFGSGTRLTVV.

V gene TRBV15 combines with J gene TRBJ2-2; D uncertain. Germline V CDR1 and CDR2: LNHNV, YYDKDF (reference sequence). With 0 bases removed from V and 9 bases from J, the gap between germline ends came to 8 bases. This CDR3 has 13 residues. The CDR3: CATSRESVRELFF. Here the CDR3 DNA reads TGTGCCACCAGCAGAGAAAGCGTCCGGGAGCTGTTTTTT.

This chain links TRBV10-3 with TRBJ2-5; 9 bases map to TRBD1. Matching the DNA end better, TRBJ2-7 makes the J call doubtful. The CDR3 extends over 14 amino acids. Per germline, CDR1 ENHRY and CDR2 SYGVKD. The CDR3 DNA is TGTGCCTCCCACCCGGGACAGGGATTTCGCGAGCAGTACTTC. It is translated as CASHPGQGFREQYF.

This rearrangement joins TRBV28 to TRBJ2-7; 9 positions agree with TRBD2. After removal of 2 bases from V and 4 bases from J, the junction contained 9 bases not matched to a gene. CDR3 size: 16 residues. Looked up from germline, CDR1 is MDHEN and CDR2 is SYDVKM. CDR3 in amino acids: CASSLEWLAGPYEQYF. In DNA form, the CDR3 reads TGTGCCAGCAGTTTAGAGTGGCTAGCGGGACCGTACGAGCAGTACTTC.